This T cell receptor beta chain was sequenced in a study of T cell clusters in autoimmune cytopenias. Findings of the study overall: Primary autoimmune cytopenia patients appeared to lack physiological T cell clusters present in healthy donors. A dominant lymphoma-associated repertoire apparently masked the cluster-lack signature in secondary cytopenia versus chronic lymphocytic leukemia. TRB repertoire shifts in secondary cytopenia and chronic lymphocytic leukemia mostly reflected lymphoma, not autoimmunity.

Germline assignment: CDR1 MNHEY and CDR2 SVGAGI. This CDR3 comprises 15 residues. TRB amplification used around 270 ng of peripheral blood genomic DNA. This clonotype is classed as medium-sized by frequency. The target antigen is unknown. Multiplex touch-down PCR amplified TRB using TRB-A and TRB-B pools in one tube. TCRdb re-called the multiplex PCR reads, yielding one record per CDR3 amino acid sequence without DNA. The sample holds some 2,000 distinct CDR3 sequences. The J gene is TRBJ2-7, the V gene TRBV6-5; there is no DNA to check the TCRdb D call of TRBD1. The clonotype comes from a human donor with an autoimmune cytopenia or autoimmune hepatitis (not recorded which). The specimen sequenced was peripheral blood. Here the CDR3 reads CASSYSGTGTYEQYF.